The 26 T cell receptor beta chains in this list originate from one sample, sequenced in a study of T cell responses to AZD1222 COVID-19 vaccine. Method: immunoSEQ multiplex PCR; TCRdb's copy keeps in-frame clones and lacks some. This table has roughly 150,000 clones, roughly 88% appearing once. The starting material was peripheral blood, obtained 28 days after the second AZD1222 dose. These receptors were taken from an adult who received the AZD1222 COVID-19 vaccine.

The chain recombines TRBV28 with TRBJ2-7; tentatively, D is TRBD1 (6 bases). The CDR3 has 15 amino acids. The germline V gene encodes CDR1 MDHEN and CDR2 SYDVKM. Deletions cut 4 bases from V and 3 bases from J, with 16 bases between. The CDR3 region has the DNA TGTGCCAGCAGTTCCCGGGACAACGGTGGCTACGAGCAGTACTTC. Translation: CASSSRDNGGYEQYF.

The chain combines TRBV25-1 with TRBJ2-6; 11 bases align to TRBD1. The V and J ends lost 7 bases and 1 base, in that order; junction bases with no gene match: 6. CDR3 size: 17 residues. The germline gives CDR1 MGHDK, CDR2 SYGVNS. CDR3 in DNA: TGTGCCAGCATGCGGACAGGGGGCGCGTCTGGGGCCAACGTCCTGACTTTC. This translates into CASMRTGGASGANVLTF.

The gene calls are TRBV5-4 and TRBJ2-7; D gene ambiguous. V lost 2 bases to trimming and J lost 7 bases, with 7 bases between them. Germline V gives CDR1 SGHNT, CDR2 YYREEE (reference sequence). This CDR3 has 11 amino acids. Here the CDR3 DNA reads TGTGCCAGCAGCTTCCAGCGAGAGCAGTACTTC. It specifies CASSFQREQYF.

The V gene is TRBV7-9, the J gene TRBJ1-1; 9 positions match TRBD1. J lost 4 bases, V lost 4 bases, and 1 base had no gene match. Germline V gene data show CDR1 as SEHNR and CDR2 as FQNEAQ (reference sequence). The CDR3 has 13 amino acids. The CDR3 bases are TGTGCCAGCAGCTGGACAGGGGTCACTGAAGCTTTCTTT. Amino acid sequence: CASSWTGVTEAFF.

This sequence joins TRBV6-5 and TRBJ1-6; 7 nucleotides agree with TRBD1. Germline V gene data show CDR1 as MNHEY and CDR2 as SVGAGI. J was trimmed by 3 bases and V by 6 bases; bases with no gene match: 5. There are 15 residues in the CDR3. CDR3 DNA: TGTGCCAGCAGGAGGGGGACAGTCTATAATTCACCCCTCCACTTT. Protein sequence: CASRRGTVYNSPLHF.

CDR3 DNA: TGTGCCAGCTCACCGGGCGCCACGAGTGAGCAGTTCTTC. Its protein is CASSPGATSEQFF. V gene TRBV18 combines with J gene TRBJ2-1; D is unclear. The V end lost 3 bases, the J end lost 9 bases, and 12 bases lay between the germline ends. This CDR3 is 13 amino acids long. Germline CDR1 KGHSH, CDR2 LQKENI.

This clone showed up just a few times. J is TRBJ1-3 and V is TRBV30; 7 bases align to TRBD1. The germline gives CDR1 GTSNPN, CDR2 SVGIG (reference sequence). There are 13 residues in the CDR3. J gave up 4 bases and V 6 bases, and 6 bases lay outside the gene matches. This CDR3 is CACYRQGGNTIYF. Here the CDR3 DNA reads TGTGCCTGCTACAGACAGGGAGGAAACACCATATATTTT.

The chain has TRBV12-5 and TRBJ2-3; D is ambiguous. The CDR3 is 13 amino acids. From germline, CDR1 is LGHNT and CDR2 FRNRAP. V was trimmed by 2 bases and J by 3 bases, leaving 6 bases between them. The CDR3 bases are TGTGCTAGTGGTTTGTTCGGAACAGATACGCAGTATTTT. Protein sequence: CASGLFGTDTQYF.

The gene calls are TRBV2 and TRBJ2-5; 8 bases agree with TRBD1. CDR1 is SNHLY and CDR2 is FYNNEI in the germline V gene. The length of the CDR3 is 13 residues. V was pared by 8 bases and J by 5 bases, with 7 bases of the junction left unmatched. CDR3 DNA sequence: TGTGCCAGCGTGGGACAGGAGGTGGAGACCCAGTACTTC. It encodes CASVGQEVETQYF.

This chain links TRBV6-5 with TRBJ2-1; TRBD2 might be the D (5 bases). The CDR3 covers 16 residues. V was trimmed by 2 bases and J by 0 bases, leaving 11 bases between them. Per germline, CDR1 MNHEY and CDR2 SVGAGI. CDR3 bases: TGTGCCAGCAGTTACCTGAGCGGAAACTCCTACAATGAGCAGTTCTTC. Encoded protein: CASSYLSGNSYNEQFF.

The gene calls are TRBV4-2 and TRBJ1-2, with a weak D call TRBD1 (5 bases). Trimming stripped 0 bases from V and 6 bases from J, with 14 bases between. In germline, CDR1 is LGHNA, CDR2 YNFKEQ. The CDR3 length is 15 residues. CDR3 sequence reads: CASSQENTGLDGYTF. CDR3 in DNA: TGTGCCAGCAGCCAAGAGAATACAGGTCTAGATGGCTACACCTTC.

The chain couples TRBV5-4 to TRBJ2-5; D remains unclear. Trimming took off 0 bases at V and 4 bases at J, with 7 bases between the two ends. Germline loops: CDR1 SGHNT, CDR2 YYREEE (reference sequence). The CDR3 loop spans 13 amino acids. CDR3 nucleotides: TGTGCCAGCAGCTTGGTAGGACGAGAGACCCAGTACTTC. It yields the protein CASSLVGRETQYF.

This sequence joins TRBV9 and TRBJ2-5; 7 bases align to TRBD1. V shed 3 bases, J shed 2 bases, and the junction held 4 bases outside the gene matches. This CDR3 contains 14 residues. Per germline, CDR1 SGDLS and CDR2 YYNGEE. In DNA form, the CDR3 reads TGTGCCAGCAGCGCGGGACAGCTACAAGAGACCCAGTACTTC. Translated: CASSAGQLQETQYF.

The chain couples TRBV5-4 to TRBJ2-5; the D gene is possibly TRBD1 (5 bases). The germline V gene has CDR1 SGHNT and CDR2 YYREEE (reference sequence). The CDR3 totals 14 residues. V was cut by 5 bases and J by 1 base, with 12 bases left in between. The CDR3 reads CASSLTGSQETQYF. CDR3 sequence (DNA): TGTGCCAGCAGTCTCACAGGATCCCAAGAGACCCAGTACTTC.

The chain recombines TRBV19 with TRBJ2-7; 8 bases fit TRBD2. CDR3 length equals 15 residues. Germline CDR1 LNHDA, CDR2 SQIVND (reference sequence). V shed 5 bases and J 0 bases; nucleotides not matched to a gene: 6. The DNA of the CDR3 is TGTGCCAGTAGTCTCCGGGGGGGGAGCTCCTACGAGCAGTACTTC. Protein sequence: CASSLRGGSSYEQYF.

This chain uses TRBV30 with TRBJ2-3; D gene uncertain. Germline V gene data show CDR1 as GTSNPN and CDR2 as SVGIG (reference sequence). V gave up 4 bases and J gave up 0 bases, with 5 bases separating them. The CDR3 runs 12 residues. CDR3 in DNA: TGTGCCTGGACATCGAGCACAGATACGCAGTATTTT. This sequence encodes CAWTSSTDTQYF.

This clone was observed once. The chain joins TRBV27 to TRBJ1-3; D is unclear. Germline V gene data show CDR1 as MNHEY and CDR2 as SMNVEV (reference sequence). The V gene lost 4 bases and the J gene lost 0 bases, with 16 bases spanning the gap. The CDR3 consists of 17 residues. CDR3 sequence reads: CASSSKPTANSGNTIYF. The CDR3 nucleotides are TGTGCCAGCAGTTCCAAACCTACAGCCAACTCTGGAAACACCATATATTTT.

The chain combines TRBV10-3 with TRBJ1-5, with D possibly TRBD1 on 6 matching bases. Per germline, CDR1 ENHRY and CDR2 SYGVKD. V lost 2 bases and J 4 bases, leaving 21 bases between the germline ends. CDR3 length: 18 residues. This chain's CDR3 is CAISETSTGRGKNQPQHF. The CDR3 coding sequence is TGTGCCATCAGTGAGACTTCGACAGGTCGGGGGAAGAATCAGCCCCAGCATTTT.

The V gene is TRBV20-1, the J gene TRBJ2-7; D gene uncertain. V lost 3 bases to trimming and J lost 5 bases, with 17 bases between them. The length of the CDR3 is 14 residues. Germline CDR1 and CDR2: DFQATT and SNEGSKA (reference sequence). The chain's CDR3 is CSASVSQFRNEQYF. CDR3 DNA: TGCAGTGCTAGTGTGAGTCAGTTTCGAAACGAGCAGTACTTC.

The V call is TRBV28, the J call TRBJ1-2, with TRBD1 as a possible D gene (5 bases). This CDR3 is 11 amino acids long. Trimming pared 6 bases from V and 4 bases from J, leaving 6 bases between. Germline CDR1 reads MDHEN; CDR2 reads SYDVKM. The CDR3 loop reads CASRQGYGYTF. The DNA for the CDR3 is TGTGCCAGCAGGCAGGGCTATGGCTACACCTTC.

This clone was observed once. V usage is TRBV6-5 and J usage is TRBJ2-1; D is perhaps TRBD2 (6 bases). V lost 2 bases and J 5 bases, leaving 16 bases between the germline ends. CDR1 is MNHEY, CDR2 SVGAGI, per germline. The CDR3 has 16 amino acids. DNA for the CDR3: TGTGCCAGCAGTTACGGCCTAGCGAGCATTAACAATGAGCAGTTCTTC. This codes for CASSYGLASINNEQFF.

The rearrangement uses TRBV12-3 or TRBV12-4 and TRBJ1-2; possibly TRBD1 for D (6 bases). V lost 7 bases, J lost 4 bases, and 13 bases lay in between. The CDR3 runs to 13 residues. CDR3 sequence (DNA): TGTGCCAGCAACAGGGAACAGGGCTATGGCTACACCTTC. Translation gives CASNREQGYGYTF.

This clone appeared a few times. Here the CDR3 DNA reads TGTGCCAGCAGTGACGGCTACCGGGCCGACAATGAGCAGTTCTTC. It is translated as CASSDGYRADNEQFF. The chain is built from TRBV2 and TRBJ2-1; D remains ambiguous. Germline loops: CDR1 SNHLY, CDR2 FYNNEI. V shed 3 bases and J shed 5 bases, with 14 bases lying between them. This CDR3 is built from 15 residues.

This chain connects TRBV2 to TRBJ1-5; D is ambiguous. This CDR3 contains 14 residues. Germline V CDR1 and CDR2: SNHLY, FYNNEI. Trimming took 4 bases from V and 5 from J, leaving 12 bases between them. This chain's CDR3 is CASSVQPGYQPQHF. CDR3 DNA: TGTGCCAGCAGTGTTCAACCGGGGTATCAGCCCCAGCATTTT.

The chain has TRBV5-6 and TRBJ1-3; D not certain. Germline CDR1 SGHDT, CDR2 YYEEEE. CDR3 length: 16 residues. With 4 bases removed from V and 0 bases from J, the gap between germline ends came to 14 bases. The CDR3 loop reads CASSRLRRTSGNTIYF. CDR3 coding DNA: TGTGCCAGCAGCAGACTTCGGCGGACCTCTGGAAACACCATATATTTT.

CDR3 nucleotide sequence: TGTGCCAGCAGCTTTCCCCTTGGGGTGGAGCAGTACTTC. Translating it yields CASSFPLGVEQYF. The rearrangement uses TRBV5-5 and TRBJ2-7; D gene ambiguous. The CDR3 length is 13 residues. CDR1 and CDR2 from the germline V gene are SGHKS and YYEKEE (reference sequence). Between the trimmed V and J ends, which lost 2 bases and 7 bases, there was a span of 13 bases.